This section outlines one T cell receptor beta chain sequence together with its context. This sample was included in a study of blood T cell repertoires in COVID-19. Overall study context: Sources were T cells, B-cell-depleted T cells, or PBMCs; the material itself was cDNA or gDNA.

Germline loops: CDR1 SQVTM, CDR2 ANQGSEA. The CDR3 is made up of 14 amino acids. V was clipped by 6 bases and J by 3 bases; unmatched bases: 8. Authors' data handling: Nucleated cell number was recorded as an estimate derived from reference gene primer amplification. Here immunoSEQ multiplex PCR was the method, and the copy in TCRdb shows in-frame clones only, minus some. Clonal size and the V and J genes are those of that table, whereas D and trimming came from the DNA. Of 150,000 to 200,000 clones in the sample, about nine tenths were seen once. This chain links TRBV29-1 with TRBJ1-3, with 7 positions matching TRBD1. The sequencing input was peripheral blood. This TCR was recovered from a man aged 18 to 30 who had recovered from COVID-19. The CDR3 protein is CSVGLTGIGNTIYF. CDR3 DNA: TGCAGCGTGGGACTGACAGGGATTGGAAACACCATATATTTT.